This TCR beta chain was captured by sequencing in a study of blood T cell repertoires in COVID-19. Generated by immunoSEQ multiplex PCR, the TCRdb table keeps only in-frame clones and is missing some. The data show approximately 120,000 clones, more than 80% seen once. Germline V gives CDR1 MNHNY, CDR2 SVGAGI (reference sequence). There are 14 residues in the CDR3. V was clipped by 2 bases and J by 7 bases, with 14 bases between them. The source material was peripheral blood. This chain links TRBV6-6 with TRBJ1-2; weak D call: TRBD1 (5 bases). This sequence originates from an elderly woman with COVID-19, enrolled during active disease. CDR3 loop: CASSYSTGVLGYTF. CDR3 DNA: TGTGCCAGCAGTTACAGCACGGGGGTTCTTGGCTACACCTTC.